These 16 T cell receptor beta chains came from one sample sequenced in a study of vaccination and CD4 T cells after COVID-19. CD4+ T cells that had been cultured provided DNA sequenced with the Oncomine TCR Beta short-read assay. In TCRdb, the PCR reads were re-called with MiXCR into one record per CDR3 protein. The sample contains approximately 10,000 distinct CDR3 sequences, over 40% of which appear only once. Treatment given: approximately 9-day PBMC culture with coronavirus spike peptide pools or control peptides (ViraFEST assay). These receptors have no known antigen. The sequenced sample was cultured CD4+ T cells from blood, obtained after SARS-CoV-2 vaccination. These receptors were collected from a human donor with COVID-19.

CDR3 sequence reads: CATETGAFGLAGETQYF. CDR3 nucleotide sequence: TGTGCCACCGAAACCGGGGCCTTCGGGCTAGCGGGAGAGACCCAGTACTTC. J is TRBJ2-5 and V is TRBV5-4; 8 nucleotides align to TRBD2. Looked up from germline, CDR1 is SGHNT and CDR2 is YYREEE (reference sequence). The CDR3 has 17 amino acids. V gave up 9 bases and J gave up 4 bases; unmatched junction bases: 20.

Comment on this clonotype: One junction end disagrees with the germline gene, perhaps due to a read error. The chain links TRBV2 to TRBJ2-2, with D possibly matching TRBD1 (5 bases). The CDR3 totals 12 residues. From germline, CDR1 is SNHLY and CDR2 FYNNEI. CDR3 sequence (DNA): TGTGTCAGCAGGGTTGATAGTGGGGAGCTGTTTTTT. This sequence encodes CVSRVDSGELFF.

The chain recombines TRBV28 with TRBJ1-5; TRBD1 matches 7 bases. Germline CDR1 and CDR2: MDHEN and SYDVKM. Germline trimming cut 6 bases from V and 8 bases from J; bases unmatched to any gene: 13. The CDR3 runs 15 residues. The CDR3 region has the DNA TGTGCCAGCAGGATACAAGGGACAGTTAATGAGCCCCAGCATTTT. Residues: CASRIQGTVNEPQHF.

The chain has TRBV7-2 and TRBJ2-7, with 12 bases that match TRBD1. The V and J ends lost 5 bases and 4 bases, in that order; junction bases with no gene match: 6. The germline V gene encodes CDR1 SGHTA and CDR2 FQGNSA. The CDR3 length is 15 residues. The CDR3 region is CASSSQGQGAYEQYF. The CDR3 bases are TGTGCCAGCAGCAGCCAGGGACAGGGGGCTTACGAGCAGTACTTC.

The chain's CDR3 is CASSPLRGLNTEAFF. CDR3 sequence (DNA): TGTGCCAGCAGCCCCCTCCGAGGTCTGAACACTGAAGCTTTCTTT. The rearrangement joins TRBV11-2 to TRBJ1-1; D uncertain. Trimming took 5 bases from V and 0 from J, leaving 13 bases between them. CDR3 size: 15 residues. Germline V gene data show CDR1 as SGHAT and CDR2 as FQNNGV.

The chain couples TRBV12-3 or TRBV12-4 to TRBJ1-1; D perhaps matches TRBD1 (6 bases). V was pared by 3 bases and J by 6 bases, with 14 bases between. The CDR3 has 14 residues. In DNA, the CDR3 is TGTGCCAGCAGTTTGGGGGCGCCGGGCGCTGAAGCTTTCTTT. As protein: CASSLGAPGAEAFF.

The CDR3 loop reads CSARMTVTSPLHF. The CDR3 coding sequence is TGCAGTGCTAGGATGACAGTTACTTCACCCCTCCACTTT. V and J are TRBV20-1 and TRBJ1-6, with D possibly matching TRBD1 (5 bases). Looked up from germline, CDR1 is DFQATT and CDR2 is SNEGSKA (reference sequence). V dropped 3 bases and J dropped 9 bases, with 12 bases sitting between them. The CDR3 sequence is 13 residues long.

The chain carries TRBV6-2 or TRBV6-3 and TRBJ2-1; tentatively, D is TRBD1 (6 bases). Germline CDR1 MNHEY, CDR2 SVGEGT. V was clipped by 8 bases and J by 3 bases, with 14 bases between them. This CDR3 contains 14 residues. CDR3 DNA sequence: TGTGCCAGCCGTCAGGGGCCAGTCTACAATGAGCAGTTCTTC. Its protein is CASRQGPVYNEQFF.

This chain uses TRBV18 with TRBJ1-5; TRBD1 is a possible D gene (5 bases). From germline, CDR1 is KGHSH and CDR2 LQKENI. There are 18 residues in the CDR3. V was trimmed by 2 bases and J by 3 bases, leaving 20 bases between them. For the CDR3, the DNA is TGTGCCAGCTCACCATCTCGGGACTTTGGGGTACTCAATCAGCCCCAGCATTTT. Translated: CASSPSRDFGVLNQPQHF.

Worth noting for this clonotype: An end of the junction differs from the germline gene, which may be a read error. This chain connects TRBV18 to TRBJ1-6; no clear D. This CDR3 has 15 amino acids. Germline V gives CDR1 KGHSH, CDR2 LQKENI. The CDR3 loop is CASSPRVENNSLLHF. DNA of the CDR3: TGTGCCAGCTCACCACGGGTAGAAAATAATTCACTCCTCCACTTT. Full variable domain (missing parts from reference TRBV18 and TRBJ1-6): NAGVMQNPRHLVRRRGQEARLRCSPMKGHSHVYWYRQLPEEGLKFMVYLQKENIIDESGMPKERFSAEFPKEGPSILRIQQVVRGDSAAYFCASSPRVENNSLLHFGNGTRLTVT.

This rearrangement joins TRBV28 to TRBJ2-6; D is uncertain. This CDR3 is built from 13 residues. From germline, CDR1 is MDHEN and CDR2 SYDVKM. V was clipped by 8 bases and J by 0 bases, with 5 bases between them. CDR3 sequence: CASGDSGANVLTF. For the CDR3, the DNA is TGTGCCAGCGGGGACTCTGGGGCCAACGTCCTGACTTTC.

This chain uses TRBV5-4 with TRBJ1-2; 7 bases are shared with TRBD1. The V gene end was trimmed by 3 bases and the J gene end by 6 bases; junction bases not matched to a gene: 5. Looked up from germline, CDR1 is SGHNT and CDR2 is YYREEE (reference sequence). The CDR3 contains 13 residues. DNA for the CDR3: TGTGCCAGCAGCTCAAACCAGGGGGATGGCTACACCTTC. Protein product: CASSSNQGDGYTF.

This clonotype was seen a handful of times. The CDR3 reads CSVDRRGTDTQYF. In nucleotides, the CDR3 is TGCAGTGTCGACAGACGGGGTACAGATACGCAGTATTTT. The gene calls are TRBV20-1 and TRBJ2-3, with D perhaps being TRBD1 or TRBD2 (5 bases each). Trimming left V 7 bases short and J 3 bases short, with 14 bases between. The germline V gene encodes CDR1 DFQATT and CDR2 SNEGSKA (reference sequence). The CDR3 spans 13 residues.

The V gene is TRBV7-2, the J gene TRBJ2-3; 11 nucleotides line up with TRBD1. V trimming: 11 bases; J trimming: 4 bases; junction bases outside the gene matches: 11. Germline loops: CDR1 SGHTA, CDR2 FQGNSA. The CDR3 covers 15 residues. The CDR3: CAGKISGQGADTQYF. In nucleotides, the CDR3 is TGTGCCGGCAAGATCTCGGGACAGGGGGCAGATACGCAGTATTTT.

The chain is built from TRBV11-3 and TRBJ1-1; no clear D. This CDR3 is 13 amino acids long. Germline V gene sequence: CDR1 SGHNT, CDR2 YENEEA. Trimming took off 4 bases at V and 2 bases at J, with 8 bases between the two ends. Here the CDR3 reads CASSWQVNTEAFF. The DNA for the CDR3 is TGTGCCAGCAGCTGGCAGGTCAACACTGAAGCTTTCTTT.

CDR3 nucleotide sequence: TGTGCCAGCAGCCGTAATAGGGCCTGGACCTCCTACGAGCAGTACTTC. As protein: CASSRNRAWTSYEQYF. V gene TRBV21-1 combines with J gene TRBJ2-7; whether TRBD2, the table's D call, matches the DNA was not checked. TRBV21-1 is deemed a pseudogene. The CDR3 is made up of 16 amino acids.